These T cell receptor beta chains were read from a single sample in a study of response to subunit inactivated influenza vaccine. TCRdb reanalysed the RT-PCR reads using MiXCR and keeps one entry per CDR3 protein. This sample has about 170,000 distinct CDR3 sequences, with more than 10% found just once. These data were likewise used in another study, on T cells expressing NK-cell markers.

The sample in question was CD8+ T cells sorted from PBMCs, obtained roughly 13 days after vaccination. These receptors were taken from a man between 45 and 60 years old who received an inactivated influenza vaccine. CDR3s include the opening cysteine and the closing phenylalanine or tryptophan. A D gene is named only where the DNA matches it firmly. Clone size is given for some rows only: seen once, a few or many times, or a class if the clone is expanded.

length,V,D,size,J,DNA,CDR3
17,TRBV4-1,-,-,TRBJ2-1,TGCGCCAGCAGCCAAGATCTGGTAGCTGGGACCTACAATGAGCAGTTCTTC,CASSQDLVAGTYNEQFF
14,TRBV2,-,few,TRBJ2-7,TGTGCCAGCAGTGAGTCCAGGCTAGCCTACGAGCAGTACTTC,CASSESRLAYEQYF
14,TRBV20-1,-,few,TRBJ2-2,TGCAGTGCTAGAGTCGTAGCGCCCACCGGGGAGCTGTTTTTT,CSARVVAPTGELFF
16,TRBV29-1,-,few,TRBJ2-3,TGCAGCGTTGAAGTGATGGCCCCATTCAGCACAGATACGCAGTATTTT,CSVEVMAPFSTDTQYF
16,TRBV7-9,-,-,TRBJ2-7,TGTGCCAGCAGCCCAGGGTCGGGGGCGCAGAATTACGAGCAGTACTTC,CASSPGSGAQNYEQYF
16,TRBV12-3/TRBV12-4,TRBD2,-,TRBJ2-2,TGTGCCAGCAACCCTGGACTAGCGGAGAACACCGGGGAGCTGTTTTTT,CASNPGLAENTGELFF
16,TRBV28,TRBD1,-,TRBJ1-2,TGTGCCAGCAGTTTGGACCACCGACAGGGGGACTATGGCTACACCTTC,CASSLDHRQGDYGYTF
14,TRBV11-2,TRBD1,few,TRBJ2-7,TGTGCCAGCAGCTGGGGACAGGGTCGCTACGAGCAGTACTTC,CASSWGQGRYEQYF
14,TRBV28,-,-,TRBJ2-5,TGTGCCAGCAGTTTTCTCACGCCGCAAGAGACCCAGTACTTC,CASSFLTPQETQYF
14,TRBV6-2/TRBV6-3,-,-,TRBJ1-2,TGTGCCAGCAGTTACAGGGACACCCACTATGGCTACACCTTC,CASSYRDTHYGYTF
14,TRBV5-5,-,-,TRBJ2-2,TGTGCCAGGCCGGTTACGGCATACACCGGGGAGCTGTTTTTT,CARPVTAYTGELFF
11,TRBV9,-,once,TRBJ2-5,TGTGCCAGCAGCTCGGGTGGGGCCCAGTACTTC,CASSSGGAQYF
14,TRBV29-1,TRBD2,many,TRBJ2-1,TGCAGCGTTGTGGCTAGCGGAGCCTACAATGAGCAGTTCTTC,CSVVASGAYNEQFF
16,TRBV5-1,TRBD2,few,TRBJ2-1,TGCGCCAGCAGCGGGGGGACTAGCGGGACCTACAATGAGCAGTTCTTC,CASSGGTSGTYNEQFF
17,TRBV5-1,-,-,TRBJ2-7,TGCGCCAGCAGCTTGGGACCGGCTAGGGACTTCACCTACGAGCAGTACTTC,CASSLGPARDFTYEQYF
13,TRBV14,-,-,TRBJ1-1,TGTGCCAGCAGCCGTCGGGTGAACACTGAAGCTTTCTTT,CASSRRVNTEAFF
15,TRBV19,-,-,TRBJ1-1,TGTGCCAGTAGTATTTTTCCAGGGGCATTAATTGAAGCTTTCTTT,CASSIFPGALIEAFF
14,TRBV13,-,few,TRBJ2-4,TGTGCCAGCAGCTTTACAGGGGCCAAAAACATTCAGTACTTC,CASSFTGAKNIQYF
14,TRBV12-3/TRBV12-4,-,few,TRBJ2-7,TGTGCCAGCAGTTTAAGGGCCACGAACTACGAGCAGTACTTC,CASSLRATNYEQYF
15,TRBV7-2,TRBD2,few,TRBJ2-3,TGTGCCAGCAGCCCCGTGGCGGGGGGGCGAGATACGCAGTATTTT,CASSPVAGGRDTQYF
15,TRBV20-1,TRBD1,-,TRBJ2-7,TGCAGTGCTAGTCGTGACAGGGGTCTCTTGGACGAGCAGTACTTC,CSASRDRGLLDEQYF
16,TRBV7-9,-,few,TRBJ2-1,TGTGCCAGCAGAGCAAATATGGGGGGGCGGAGGGATGAGCAGTTCTTC,CASRANMGGRRDEQFF
16,TRBV4-3,TRBD2,few,TRBJ2-7,TGCGCCAGCAGCCAAGTTTATCCTAGCGGTTCCTACGAGCAGTACTTC,CASSQVYPSGSYEQYF
16,TRBV7-9,-,-,TRBJ2-1,TGTGCCAGCAGCCAGGGACCCCGATCCCCCTACAATGAGCAGTTCTTC,CASSQGPRSPYNEQFF
14,TRBV7-9,-,few,TRBJ1-1,TGTGCCAGCAGCTCGATACAAGCGAACACTGAAGCTTTCTTT,CASSSIQANTEAFF
14,TRBV28,-,-,TRBJ2-3,TGTGCCAGCAGTCCCCCCGGGGCGATAGATACGCAGTATTTT,CASSPPGAIDTQYF
15,TRBV7-2,TRBD1,-,TRBJ2-5,TGTGCCAGCAGCTTAGGGGACAGGGTAGCGGAGACCCAGTACTTC,CASSLGDRVAETQYF
16,TRBV4-3,-,few,TRBJ1-1,TGCGCCAGCAGCCAAGATTATCCAGGCATGAACACTGAAGCTTTCTTT,CASSQDYPGMNTEAFF